This TCR beta chain appears in the sequencing data of a study of T cells after yellow fever vaccination. General study results and limits: Boosting was followed by the reappearance of most primary-vaccination clones (about 96% CD4, about 89% CD8).

V was cut by 5 bases and J by 4 bases, with 13 bases left in between. The CDR3 spans 13 residues. Germline CDR1 is GTSNPN and CDR2 is SVGIG (reference sequence). From the 5' RACE reads, TCRdb called clonotypes with MiXCR, one entry per CDR3 protein. The sample includes 200,000 to 250,000 distinct CDR3 sequences, 6.9% seen only once; the top ten take approximately 0.84%. About this clonotype itself: The antigen is undetermined.

The source was CD4+ T cells sorted from PBMCs, collected 15 days after the yellow fever booster vaccination. The rearrangement joins TRBV30 to TRBJ2-3, with unresolved D. This TCR derives from a young man who received the YFV17D yellow fever vaccine. This CDR3 is CAWGRSLADTQYF. DNA of the CDR3: TGTGCCTGGGGTAGGTCCCTGGCAGATACGCAGTATTTT.